Listed here are 19 T cell receptor beta chains from one sample, sequenced in a study of sequential checkpoint blockade in melanoma. The treatment is: randomized to nivolumab then ipilimumab (arm A) or the reverse (arm B). This table comes from immunoSEQ multiplex PCR, and its TCRdb copy is limited to in-frame clones, with some not included. The table shows about 10,000 clones, with 23% occurring only once. Sequencing was performed on tumor tissue (inferred from file names), taken from a patient given nivolumab and ipilimumab in sequence. The receptors here all came from a human donor with melanoma.

This clone was seen a handful of times. The chain couples TRBV25-1 to TRBJ2-1, with a possible D match to TRBD1 (8 bases). Germline CDR1 and CDR2: MGHDK and SYGVNS. The CDR3 consists of 16 residues. Deletions cut 3 bases from V and 7 bases from J, with 19 bases between. The CDR3 DNA sequence: TGTGCCAGCAGTGACGTGGACAGGGAGGGGAAAAATGAGCAGTTCTTC. This translates into CASSDVDREGKNEQFF.

The J gene is TRBJ1-2, the V gene TRBV4-1; no firm D call. Germline CDR1 is MGHRA and CDR2 is YSYEKL. Deletions cut 3 bases from V and 4 bases from J, with 18 bases between. The CDR3 runs 16 residues. CDR3 sequence (DNA): TGCGCCAGCAGCCAGCCGATTGGACCCTTCTCCTATGGCTACACCTTC. This encodes CASSQPIGPFSYGYTF.

A few counts support this clone. V is TRBV6-8 and J is TRBJ1-1; D gene uncertain. The V gene's germline CDR1 is MNHGY and CDR2 SAAAGT. This CDR3 has 14 residues. Trimming stripped 5 bases from V and 2 bases from J, with 12 bases between. The CDR3 DNA reads TGTGCCAGCAGTAACGGCGGCCCAAACACTGAAGCTTTCTTT. Translating it yields CASSNGGPNTEAFF.

In its sample, this clone was seen a few times. The chain carries TRBV6-8 and TRBJ2-1; the match to TRBD2 covers 11 bases. The junction had 9 bases not matched to a gene; V was cut back by 6 bases and J by 8 bases. Germline loops: CDR1 MNHGY, CDR2 SAAAGT. The CDR3 length is 15 residues. The CDR3 sequence: CASSFTLAGGYEQFF. The CDR3 DNA reads as TGTGCCAGCAGCTTCACCCTAGCGGGGGGTTATGAGCAGTTCTTC.

By share of the sample, this clone is medium-sized (0.01 to 0.1%). This chain joins TRBV11-3 and TRBJ2-1, with 9 bases fitting TRBD1. There are 15 residues in the CDR3. Trimming at V came to 7 bases and at J to 2 bases, leaving 6 bases not matched to a gene. Germline lookup yields CDR1 SGHNT and CDR2 YENEEA. CDR3 region: CASTLQGATYNEQFF. CDR3 coding DNA: TGTGCCAGCACCCTACAGGGGGCAACCTACAATGAGCAGTTCTTC.

This clone was detected a few times. This chain connects TRBV2 to TRBJ2-2, with 8 bases matching TRBD2. Germline CDR1 SNHLY, CDR2 FYNNEI. The CDR3 sequence is 16 residues long. The V and J ends lost 3 bases and 5 bases, in that order; junction bases with no gene match: 8. CDR3 DNA sequence: TGTGCCAGCAGTGAGGTGGCGGGGGGTAGAACCGGGGAGCTGTTTTTT. Translated: CASSEVAGGRTGELFF.

The chain recombines TRBV11-3 with TRBJ1-1; D unresolved. This CDR3 is 14 amino acids long. The germline gives CDR1 SGHNT, CDR2 YENEEA. V lost 7 bases and J lost 4, with 16 bases in between. The CDR3 DNA reads as TGTGCCAGCAATCCTTCCCTCATGGGCACTGAAGCTTTCTTT. The encoded protein is CASNPSLMGTEAFF.

Judged by abundance, this clone is medium-sized. This rearrangement joins TRBV11-3 to TRBJ2-2; TRBD2 matches 12 bases. Germline V gene sequence: CDR1 SGHNT, CDR2 YENEEA. V lost 4 bases and J lost 6; bases outside the gene matches: 6. This CDR3 is built from 16 residues. The CDR3, as DNA: TGTGCCAGCAGCTCCCTAGCGGGGGGGGGACCCGGGGAGCTGTTTTTT. This gives the protein CASSSLAGGGPGELFF.

This clone was counted once. This chain uses TRBV5-1 with TRBJ1-1; maybe TRBD1 (6 bases). Trimming took 2 bases from V and 3 from J, leaving 14 bases between them. From germline, CDR1 is SGHRS and CDR2 YFSETQ. This CDR3 comprises 15 residues. The DNA for the CDR3 is TGCGCCAGCAGCTTTGGGGGACAAGGGGACACTGAAGCTTTCTTT. This sequence encodes CASSFGGQGDTEAFF.

The gene calls are TRBV19 and TRBJ2-3, with TRBD1 matching over 7 bases. The CDR3 has 15 amino acids. V shed 5 bases and J 5 bases; nucleotides not matched to a gene: 10. The V gene's germline CDR1 is LNHDA and CDR2 SQIVND (reference sequence). The CDR3 DNA is TGTGCCAGTAGTTGGAACAGGGGATGGGGAGATACGCAGTATTTT. This sequence encodes CASSWNRGWGDTQYF.

This clone was found a few times. V and J are TRBV11-3 and TRBJ1-2, with 7 positions matching TRBD1. J was trimmed by 8 bases and V by 5 bases; bases with no gene match: 11. The CDR3 sequence is 14 residues long. Germline-derived CDR1 and CDR2 are SGHNT and YENEEA. CDR3 amino acids: CASSLEGAPWGYTF. DNA of the CDR3: TGTGCCAGCAGCCTCGAGGGGGCGCCGTGGGGCTACACCTTC.

This clone was counted a few times. V and J are TRBV9 and TRBJ2-3, with 11 bases that match TRBD2. The CDR3 spans 17 residues. Germline V CDR1 and CDR2: SGDLS, YYNGEE. The junction had 7 bases not matched to a gene; V was cut back by 0 bases and J by 4 bases. The CDR3 here is CASSVDSGGALADTQYF. The DNA for the CDR3 is TGTGCCAGCAGCGTAGATAGCGGGGGGGCCTTAGCAGATACGCAGTATTTT.

This clone was counted ten times or more. V and J are TRBV11-3 and TRBJ2-5; no firm D call. The CDR3 consists of 14 residues. Germline assignment: CDR1 SGHNT and CDR2 YENEEA. V shed 0 bases and J shed 1 base, with 6 bases lying between them. CDR3 sequence (DNA): TGTGCCAGCAGCTTAGAAGTAGGCCAAGAGACCCAGTACTTC. Its protein product is CASSLEVGQETQYF.

The rearrangement joins TRBV19 to TRBJ1-1; 11 nucleotides agree with TRBD1. CDR1 and CDR2 (germline): LNHDA, SQIVND (reference sequence). Trimming cost V 6 bases and J 4 bases; bases outside gene matches: 4. This CDR3 region has 14 residues. This CDR3 is CASSMGTGGTEAFF. CDR3 sequence (DNA): TGTGCCAGTAGCATGGGGACAGGGGGCACTGAAGCTTTCTTT.

This rearrangement joins TRBV28 to TRBJ2-1; 7 bases match TRBD2. V trimming: 6 bases; J trimming: 3 bases; junction bases outside the gene matches: 14. The CDR3 totals 17 residues. Looked up from germline, CDR1 is MDHEN and CDR2 is SYDVKM. For the CDR3, the DNA is TGTGCCAGCAGGTCCCTAGGTGGGACGGGGGGCTACAATGAGCAGTTCTTC. It codes for CASRSLGGTGGYNEQFF.

This clone was counted many times. The genes are TRBV11-3 and TRBJ2-3, with 13 bases aligning to TRBD2. This CDR3 contains 15 residues. V trimming: 6 bases; J trimming: 4 bases; junction bases outside the gene matches: 4. Germline-derived CDR1 and CDR2 are SGHNT and YENEEA. The CDR3 DNA reads TGTGCCAGCAGACTAGCGGGGGGGCCATCAGATACGCAGTATTTT. This translates into CASRLAGGPSDTQYF.

This clone is classed as medium-sized. V is TRBV6-8 and J is TRBJ2-7, with TRBD1 matching over 8 bases. CDR1 is MNHGY and CDR2 is SAAAGT in the germline V gene. V was pared by 5 bases and J by 4 bases, with 4 bases of the junction left unmatched. There are 13 residues in the CDR3. CDR3 nucleotide sequence: TGTGCCAGCAGTAGACAGGGGAGGTACGAGCAGTACTTC. It yields the protein CASSRQGRYEQYF.

This clone appeared a few times. The CDR3 nucleotides are TGCGCCAGCAGTAGACAGGGGTCGGATGGCTACACCTTC. Protein product: CASSRQGSDGYTF. The gene calls are TRBV10-2 and TRBJ1-2; 8 nucleotides line up with TRBD1. Germline V gives CDR1 WSHSY, CDR2 SAAADI. J gave up 6 bases and V 5 bases, and 5 bases lay outside the gene matches. The CDR3 runs 13 residues.

This clone was detected only a few times. V gene TRBV11-3 combines with J gene TRBJ2-3; D is possibly TRBD2 (5 bases). The germline gives CDR1 SGHNT, CDR2 YENEEA. V dropped 5 bases and J dropped 0 bases, with 12 bases sitting between them. This CDR3 spans 15 amino acids. The CDR3 region is CASSRSGTSTDTQYF. Written as DNA, the CDR3 is TGTGCCAGCAGCCGAAGCGGTACTAGCACAGATACGCAGTATTTT.